These T cell receptor beta chains were read from a single sample in a study of vaccination effects on CD4 cells after COVID-19. Sequenced by immunoSEQ multiplex PCR; TCRdb stores in-frame clones only, minus some. The table shows fewer than 65,000 clones, with 80% to 90% occurring only once. For these receptors, no antigen is known. Sequencing used CD4+ T cells from PBMCs cultured with HCoV-229E spike peptides, obtained before COVID-19 vaccination. Every receptor here comes from a human donor who received a COVID-19 vaccine. The CDR3 runs from the conserved cysteine through the conserved F or W. D genes are given only for firm matches. The listing skips clone size in some rows; elsewhere it reads once, few, many or a size class.

>TRBJ2-2|NA|NA|TRBV6-4
TGTGCCAGCACTAAAGGGGGGGTGTCCACCGGGGAGCTGTTTTTT
CASTKGGVSTGELFF
>TRBJ1-4|NA|NA|TRBV2
TGTGCCAGCAGACAGACCTCTAATGAAAAACTGTTTTTT
CASRQTSNEKLFF
>TRBJ2-4|NA|TRBD1|TRBV14
TGTGCCAGCAGCCAGACGACAGGGGGCTATGCCAAAAACATTCAGTACTTC
CASSQTTGGYAKNIQYF
>TRBJ2-1|NA|TRBD2|TRBV9
TGTGCCAGCAGCGACCGGGGGGGCACTTACAATGAGCAGTTCTTC
CASSDRGGTYNEQFF
>TRBJ1-4|NA|NA|TRBV4-2
TGTGCCAGCAGCCAAGGCGGCAGTGATGAAAAACTGTTTTTT
CASSQGGSDEKLFF
>TRBJ1-4|NA|TRBD1|TRBV7-2
TGTGCCAGCAGCCCCAGGACAGGGGGTAATGAAAAACTGTTTTTT
CASSPRTGGNEKLFF
>TRBJ1-1|few|NA|TRBV18
TGTGCCAGCTCACCAGACACGGGACATTCGAACACTGAAGCTTTCTTT
CASSPDTGHSNTEAFF
>TRBJ2-3|NA|NA|TRBV3-1/TRBV3-2
TGTGCCAGCAGCCAACAGGTGAACACAGATACGCAGTATTTT
CASSQQVNTDTQYF
>TRBJ1-4|NA|NA|TRBV13
TGTGCCGTTGGGGAGGTTGGAGAAAAACTGTTTTTT
CAVGEVGEKLFF
>TRBJ1-5|NA|TRBD1|TRBV5-6
TGTGCCAGCAGCTTCACCGGGACAGGGAATCAGCCCCAGCATTTT
CASSFTGTGNQPQHF
>TRBJ2-2|NA|TRBD1|TRBV6-6
TGTGCCGTATTAAACAGGGGCCCCACCGGGGAGCTGTTTTTT
CAVLNRGPTGELFF
>TRBJ2-3|NA|NA|TRBV28
TGTGCCAGCAGCCGAGAGGTAGATACGCAGTATTTT
CASSREVDTQYF
>TRBJ1-5|NA|NA|TRBV5-6
TGTGCCAGCAGCATTACAGGTGTTAGCAATCAGCCCCAGCATTTT
CASSITGVSNQPQHF
>TRBJ1-4|NA|TRBD1|TRBV4-1
TGCGCCAGCAGCCAGTTGGGGACAGCAACTAATGAAAAACTGTTTTTT
CASSQLGTATNEKLFF
>TRBJ2-3|NA|NA|TRBV9
TGTGCCAGCAACGGAGGAGCCTGGGTAGGGTCAGATACGCAGTATTTT
CASNGGAWVGSDTQYF
>TRBJ2-3|NA|TRBD2|TRBV4-1
TGCGCCAGCAGCCGCCAGGGAAGGGACTACCTCGGACACGGGGACACAGATACGCAGTATTTT
CASSRQGRDYLGHGDTDTQYF
>TRBJ2-2|NA|TRBD1|TRBV7-9
TGTGCCAGCAGCCATAGGACAGGGAACGAGGAGCTGTTTTTT
CASSHRTGNEELFF
>TRBJ2-3|NA|TRBD2|TRBV6-6
TGTGCCAGCAGGCCCACCAAGCGGGGGGTAACAGATACGCAGTATTTT
CASRPTKRGVTDTQYF
>TRBJ1-5|NA|NA|TRBV27
TGTGCCAGCAGAAAATATAGCAATCAGCCCCAGCATTTT
CASRKYSNQPQHF
>TRBJ2-1|NA|TRBD2|TRBV25-1
TGTGCCAGCAGTGGTCCCAGGGAGGGCTCCTACAATGAGCAGTTCTTC
CASSGPREGSYNEQFF
>TRBJ2-1|NA|TRBD2|TRBV6-1
TGTGCCAGCAGTGAAACCGGGGGGGAATACTACAATGAGCAGTTCTTC
CASSETGGEYYNEQFF
>TRBJ1-6|NA|TRBD1|TRBV15
TGTGCCACCAGCAGAGAGGGAGGACAGGGCCCCTATAATTCACCCCTCCACTTT
CATSREGGQGPYNSPLHF
>TRBJ1-5|once|NA|TRBV6-1
TGTGCCAGCAGTGATTACTATAGCAATCAGCCCCAGCATTTT
CASSDYYSNQPQHF
>TRBJ1-4|NA|TRBD1|TRBV19
TGTGCCAGTAGTCCCGACAGGGTTACTAATGAAAAACTGTTTTTT
CASSPDRVTNEKLFF
>TRBJ1-5|NA|TRBD1|TRBV6-6
TGTGCCAGCAGTTACGGACAGGGAGTACGTAATCAGCCCCAGCATTTT
CASSYGQGVRNQPQHF
>TRBJ2-1|NA|NA|TRBV29-1
TGCAGCTCGAAGGGGGGGGCAACCTACAATGAGCAGTTCTTC
CSSKGGATYNEQFF
>TRBJ1-1|NA|NA|TRBV3-1/TRBV3-2
TGTGCCAGCAGCATTGGCGGAGTGAACACTGAAGCTTTCTTT
CASSIGGVNTEAFF
>TRBJ2-6|NA|NA|TRBV24-1
TGTGCCACCAGTGATAGTCGTTGGGGGGCCAACGTCCTGACTTTC
CATSDSRWGANVLTF
>TRBJ1-1|NA|NA|TRBV28
TGTGCCAGCAGTGGGCACCCGAACACTGAAGCTTTCTTT
CASSGHPNTEAFF
>TRBJ2-3|NA|NA|TRBV7-2
TGTGCCAGCAGCTCACAGGGAGCAGATACGCAGTATTTT
CASSSQGADTQYF
>TRBJ2-3|NA|NA|TRBV12-3/TRBV12-4
TGTGCCAGCAGACCCCAGGGGAATACGCAGTATTTT
CASRPQGNTQYF
>TRBJ1-1|few|NA|TRBV6-2/TRBV6-3
TGTGCCAGCAGTTACTTAGGTACCGAAGCTTTCTTT
CASSYLGTEAFF
>TRBJ1-2|NA|NA|TRBV27
TGTGCCAGCAGCCGATCCGGTGAGGGCTATGGCTACACCTTC
CASSRSGEGYGYTF
>TRBJ2-3|NA|NA|TRBV7-2
TGTGCCAGCAGCTTAAGGCAGCCCTCTACAGATACGCAGTATTTT
CASSLRQPSTDTQYF
>TRBJ2-2|NA|TRBD2|TRBV9
TGTGCCAGCAGCGCCCTAGCGGGGGGGCTCACCGGGGAGCTGTTTTTT
CASSALAGGLTGELFF
>TRBJ2-4|NA|TRBD2|TRBV28
TGTGCCAGCCGCCGATCCGGACTAGCGGGGCGCAAAAACATTCAGTACTTC
CASRRSGLAGRKNIQYF